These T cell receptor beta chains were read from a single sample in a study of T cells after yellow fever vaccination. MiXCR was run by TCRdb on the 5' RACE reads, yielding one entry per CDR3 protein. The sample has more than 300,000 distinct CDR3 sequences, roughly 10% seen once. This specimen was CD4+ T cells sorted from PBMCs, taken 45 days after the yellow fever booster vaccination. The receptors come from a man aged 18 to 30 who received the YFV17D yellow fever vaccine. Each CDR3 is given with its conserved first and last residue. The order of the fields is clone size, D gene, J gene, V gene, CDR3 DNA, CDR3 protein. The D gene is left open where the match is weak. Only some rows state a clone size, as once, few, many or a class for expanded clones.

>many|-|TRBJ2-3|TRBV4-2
TGTGCCAGCAGCCAAGCCGCCCCAGATACGCAGTATTTT
CASSQAAPDTQYF
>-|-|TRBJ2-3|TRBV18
TGTGCCAGCTCACCAAATCAACCAGGCAACCGGGGAGATACGCAGTATTTT
CASSPNQPGNRGDTQYF
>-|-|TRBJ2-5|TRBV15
TGTGCCACCAGCAGAGATTTGGGGCAAGAGACCCAGTACTTC
CATSRDLGQETQYF
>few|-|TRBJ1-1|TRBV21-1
TGTGCCAGGGGGGACAGGCTTAACACTGAAGCTTTCTTT
CARGDRLNTEAFF
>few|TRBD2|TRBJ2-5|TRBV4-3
TGCGCCAGCAGCCAAGATCCTAGCGGGGGGGCCAGGGAGACCCAGTACTTC
CASSQDPSGGARETQYF
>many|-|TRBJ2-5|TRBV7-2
TGTGCCAGCAGCTCCTGGGAGACCCAGTACTTC
CASSSWETQYF
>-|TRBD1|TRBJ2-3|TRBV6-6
TGTGCCAGCAGACTCGGACAGGGGGTAAGCGTCGATACGCAGTATTTT
CASRLGQGVSVDTQYF
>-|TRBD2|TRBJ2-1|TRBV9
TGTGCCAGCAGCACCGGGACTAGTGTCCATGAGCAGTTCTTC
CASSTGTSVHEQFF
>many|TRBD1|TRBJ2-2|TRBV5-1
TGCGCCAGCAGCGTTAGACAGGGGACCGGGGAGCTGTTTTTT
CASSVRQGTGELFF
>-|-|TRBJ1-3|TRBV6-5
TGTGCCACACGGGGCATTTTTGGCACCATATATTTT
CATRGIFGTIYF
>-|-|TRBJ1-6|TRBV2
TGTGCCAGCAGTGGAAATTGGGACCCCCGAGTTTCACCCCTCCACTTT
CASSGNWDPRVSPLHF
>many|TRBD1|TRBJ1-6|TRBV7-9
TGTGCCAGCAGCGCTTCACAGGGGGTAGGATCACCCCTCCACTTT
CASSASQGVGSPLHF
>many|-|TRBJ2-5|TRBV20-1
TGCAGTGCTAGAGTGGGGGGAGAGACCCAGTACTTC
CSARVGGETQYF
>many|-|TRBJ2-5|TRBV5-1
TGCGCCAGCAGCTTGGGGGCCCAGGGGTCGGAGACCCAGTACTTC
CASSLGAQGSETQYF
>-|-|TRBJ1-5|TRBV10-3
TGTGCCATCAGTGAGTGGGGGGTGGGAGATCAGCCCCAGCATTTT
CAISEWGVGDQPQHF
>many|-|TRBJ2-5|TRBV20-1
TGCAGTGCTACAGGGGGGGGCGGTTTTGGGACCCAGTACTTC
CSATGGGGFGTQYF
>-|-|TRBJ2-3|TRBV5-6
TGTGCCAGCAGACAACTCGGGCTAAGCACAGATACGCAGTATTTT
CASRQLGLSTDTQYF
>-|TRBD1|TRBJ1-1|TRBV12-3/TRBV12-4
TGTGCCAGCAGTCCGACGACAGGGGGCTATACTGAAGCTTTCTTT
CASSPTTGGYTEAFF
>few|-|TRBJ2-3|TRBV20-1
TGCAGTGCTAGTTGGAATGGTCAGTATTTT
CSASWNGQYF
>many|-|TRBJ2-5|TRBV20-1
TGCAGTCCCAAAGGGGGGGGAGAGACCCAGTACTTC
CSPKGGGETQYF
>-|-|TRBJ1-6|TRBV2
TGTGCCAGCAGGGTGGCGTCAGGTGGTTCACCCCTCCACTTT
CASRVASGGSPLHF
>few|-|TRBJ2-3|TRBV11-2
TGTGCCAGCAGCTTAGATCTCCCGGGGGCGAGCACAGATACGCAGTATTTT
CASSLDLPGASTDTQYF
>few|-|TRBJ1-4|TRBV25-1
TGTGCCAGCAGTGAACCCCTGGGGGAAAAACTGTTTTTT
CASSEPLGEKLFF
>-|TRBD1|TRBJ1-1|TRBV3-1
TGTGCCAGCAGCCACACCGGGACAGGGGGCACTGAAGCTTTCTTT
CASSHTGTGGTEAFF
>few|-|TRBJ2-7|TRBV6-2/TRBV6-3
TGTGCCAGCGGTCGCCCCGACAGTCCCTACGAGCAGTACTTC
CASGRPDSPYEQYF
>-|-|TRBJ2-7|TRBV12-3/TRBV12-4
TGTGCCAGCAGCCAACGGGGGTTGAGCTCCTACGAGCAGTACTTC
CASSQRGLSSYEQYF
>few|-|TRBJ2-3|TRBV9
TGTGCCAGCAGCGTAGCTCCAGGGCTGGGTAGTACGCAGTATTTT
CASSVAPGLGSTQYF
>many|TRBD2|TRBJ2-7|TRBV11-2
TGTGCCAGCAGCCCCGGGACTAGCGGGTACGAGCAGTACTTC
CASSPGTSGYEQYF
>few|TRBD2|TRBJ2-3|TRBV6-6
TGTGCCAGCAGTTCCGCGGGGGGGCTGAATACGCAGTATTTT
CASSSAGGLNTQYF
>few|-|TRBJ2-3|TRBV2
TGTGCCAGCAGTGTGCGGCGGGGAAGCACAGATACGCAGTATTTT
CASSVRRGSTDTQYF
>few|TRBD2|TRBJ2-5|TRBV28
TGTGCCAGCATGGCGGGGGGCCGAAACCAAGAGACCCAGTACTTC
CASMAGGRNQETQYF
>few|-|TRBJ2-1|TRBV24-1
TGTGCCACCAGTGGGGGACACCTCAATGAGCAGTTCTTC
CATSGGHLNEQFF
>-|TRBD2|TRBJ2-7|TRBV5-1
TGCGCCAGCATCCCGGACACCGGGACTAGCGTCTACGAGCAGTACTTC
CASIPDTGTSVYEQYF
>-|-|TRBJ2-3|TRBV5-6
TGTGCCAGCAGCTTAACGGGACTCGATCGGGATACGCAGTATTTT
CASSLTGLDRDTQYF
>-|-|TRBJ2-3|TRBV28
TGTGCCAGCAATTTACGGAGCGGACAGAGAGGAGATACGCAGTATTTT
CASNLRSGQRGDTQYF
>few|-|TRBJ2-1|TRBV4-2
TGTGCCAGCAGCCAAGATCCCGGGGCGGCCTACAATGAGCAGTTCTTC
CASSQDPGAAYNEQFF
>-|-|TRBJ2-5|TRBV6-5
TGTGCCAGCAGTTACCACATTACAGGGCAAGAGACCCAGTACTTC
CASSYHITGQETQYF
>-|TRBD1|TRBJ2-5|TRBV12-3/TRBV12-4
TGTGCCAGCAGCCCCGACAGGGGGCCCCAGGAGACCCAGTACTTC
CASSPDRGPQETQYF
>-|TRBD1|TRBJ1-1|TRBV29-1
TGCAGCGTTCAGGGACAGGGGACGTGGGGAATGAACACTGAAGCTTTCTTT
CSVQGQGTWGMNTEAFF
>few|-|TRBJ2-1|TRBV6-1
TGTGCCAGCAGTGAATCGCTCCATTCCGATAATGAGCAGTTCTTC
CASSESLHSDNEQFF
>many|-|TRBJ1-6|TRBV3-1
TGTGCCAGCAGCCCCAGGGATCGAAATTCACCCCTCCACTTT
CASSPRDRNSPLHF
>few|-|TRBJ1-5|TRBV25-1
TGTGCCAGCATTGAGGCGAACAATCAGCCCCAGCATTTT
CASIEANNQPQHF
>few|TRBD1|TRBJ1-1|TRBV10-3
TGTGCCATCAGGACTGGACAGGACCTTGAAGCTTTCTTT
CAIRTGQDLEAFF
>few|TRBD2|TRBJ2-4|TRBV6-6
TGTGCCAGCAGTTACGACGTGGCGGGGGGAAGTATGGCCAAAAACATTCAGTACTTC
CASSYDVAGGSMAKNIQYF
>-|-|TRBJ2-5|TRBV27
TGTGCCAGCAGTTTACGAGGGACCAGCGAGACCCAGTACTTC
CASSLRGTSETQYF
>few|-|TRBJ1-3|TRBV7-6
TGTGCCAGCAGCATCGTTGCCGTCGGGGGGCTCGGAAACACCATATATTTT
CASSIVAVGGLGNTIYF
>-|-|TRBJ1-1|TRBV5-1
TGCGCCAGCAGCTTGGAGGAGGCGGCTGAAGCTTTCTTT
CASSLEEAAEAFF
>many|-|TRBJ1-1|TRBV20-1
TGCAGTGCTAGGGGAGCTTTCTTT
CSARGAFF